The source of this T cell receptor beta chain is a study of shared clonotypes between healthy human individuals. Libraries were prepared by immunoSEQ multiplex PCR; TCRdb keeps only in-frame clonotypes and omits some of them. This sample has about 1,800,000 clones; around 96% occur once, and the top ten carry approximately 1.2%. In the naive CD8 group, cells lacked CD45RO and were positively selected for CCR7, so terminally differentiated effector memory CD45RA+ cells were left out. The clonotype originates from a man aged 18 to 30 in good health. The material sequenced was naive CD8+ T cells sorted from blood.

The CDR3 nucleotides are TGTGCCAGCAGTGAACGGGGCTCTGGAAACACCATATATTTT. Residues: CASSERGSGNTIYF. The chain employs TRBV25-1 and TRBJ1-3; D remains unclear. This CDR3 is built from 14 residues. The V end was cut by 2 bases, the J end by 0 bases, with 5 bases between. The germline V gene encodes CDR1 MGHDK and CDR2 SYGVNS.